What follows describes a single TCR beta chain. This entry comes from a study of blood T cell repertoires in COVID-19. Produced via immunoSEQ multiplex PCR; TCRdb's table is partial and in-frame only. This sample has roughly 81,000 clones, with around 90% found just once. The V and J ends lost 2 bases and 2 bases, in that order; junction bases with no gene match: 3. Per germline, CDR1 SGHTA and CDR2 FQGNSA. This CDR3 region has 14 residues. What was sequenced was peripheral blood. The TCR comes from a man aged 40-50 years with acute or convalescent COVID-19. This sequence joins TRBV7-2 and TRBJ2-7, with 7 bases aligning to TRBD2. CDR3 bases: TGTGCCAGCAGCTTACCTGGACTAGCCTACGAGCAGTACTTC. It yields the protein CASSLPGLAYEQYF.